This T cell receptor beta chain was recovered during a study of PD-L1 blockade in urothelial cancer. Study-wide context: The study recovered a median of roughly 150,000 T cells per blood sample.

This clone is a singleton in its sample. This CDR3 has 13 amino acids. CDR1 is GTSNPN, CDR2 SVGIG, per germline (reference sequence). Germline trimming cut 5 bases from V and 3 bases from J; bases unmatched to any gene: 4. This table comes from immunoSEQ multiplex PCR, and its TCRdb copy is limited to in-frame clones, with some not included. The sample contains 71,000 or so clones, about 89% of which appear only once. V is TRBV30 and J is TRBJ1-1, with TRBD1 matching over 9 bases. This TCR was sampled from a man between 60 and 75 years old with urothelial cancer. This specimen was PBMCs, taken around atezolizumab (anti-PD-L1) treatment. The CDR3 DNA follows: TGTGCCTGGGCTTGGACAGGGGACACTGAAGCTTTCTTT. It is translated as CAWAWTGDTEAFF. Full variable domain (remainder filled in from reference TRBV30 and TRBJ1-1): SQTIHQWPATLVQPVGSPLSLECTVEGTSNPNLYWYRQAAGRGLQLLFYSVGIGQISSEVPQNLSASRPQDRQFILSSKKLLLSDSGFYLCAWAWTGDTEAFFGQGTRLTVV.